The 9 T cell receptor beta chains listed next were all sequenced from one sample in a study of blood T cells in healthy people across ages. Then a second PCR, running about 6 to 11 cycles, was carried out with a sample-barcoded 5' primer and a J-beta primer mix. TCRdb used MiXCR to reprocess the 5' RACE reads, holding one entry per CDR3 protein. Here the sample spans roughly 1.5 million distinct CDR3 sequences, 35% to 45% being singletons. What was sequenced was blood. Receptor source: a woman under 30 in good health.

This clonotype has a handful of counts. The chain is built from TRBV20-1 and TRBJ2-3; 9 nucleotides align to TRBD1. The CDR3 loop spans 15 amino acids. The J segment lost 1 base and the V segment lost 5 bases, leaving 7 bases of the junction unmatched. The V gene's germline CDR1 is DFQATT and CDR2 SNEGSKA (reference sequence). CDR3 amino acids: CSAQRDRVRTDTQYF. Here the CDR3 DNA reads TGCAGTGCTCAGCGGGACAGGGTTCGCACAGATACGCAGTATTTT.

This clonotype was detected only a few times. This chain links TRBV4-3 with TRBJ1-2, with D possibly being TRBD1 (6 bases). CDR3 length: 16 amino acids. Trimming removed 0 bases from V and 8 bases from J, with 19 bases in between. Germline CDR1 reads LGHNA; CDR2 reads YSLEER. The CDR3 loop reads CASSQDQGQGLPGYTF. The CDR3 coding sequence is TGCGCCAGCAGCCAAGATCAGGGGCAGGGCCTTCCCGGCTACACCTTC.

The chain couples TRBV19 to TRBJ1-5, with D uncertain. Trimming cost V 5 bases and J 7 bases, with 9 bases left between them. From germline, CDR1 is LNHDA and CDR2 SQIVND (reference sequence). This CDR3 has 12 residues. CDR3 amino acids: CASSLPKQPQHF. CDR3 bases: TGTGCCAGTAGTCTCCCGAAGCAGCCCCAGCATTTT. The full variable domain, in which reference TRBV19 and TRBJ1-5 provide the parts outside the CDR3, is DGGITQSPKYLFRKEGQNVTLSCEQNLNHDAMYWYRQDPGQGLRLIYYSQIVNDFQKGDIAEGYSVSREKKESFPLTVTSAQKNPTAFYLCASSLPKQPQHFGDGTRLSIL.

CDR3 region: CASSYRSGATYNEQYF. For the CDR3, the DNA is TGTGCCAGCAGTTACCGTAGCGGGGCAACCTACAATGAGCAGTACTTC. The rearrangement joins TRBV6-2 or TRBV6-3 to TRBJ2-1, with 8 bases that match TRBD2. The DNA end is a closer match to TRBJ2-7, so the J assignment may be wrong. The germline CDR1 and CDR2 sequences are MNHEY and SVGEGT. This CDR3 has 16 residues.

As regards this clonotype: A read error may account for a junction end that differs from germline. V usage is TRBV4-3 and J usage is TRBJ1-5; D unresolved. The CDR3 is made up of 15 amino acids. The V gene's germline CDR1 is LGHNA and CDR2 YSLEER. The CDR3 spells CPSSQEQHSNQPQHF. CDR3 bases: TGCCCCAGCAGCCAAGAACAGCATAGCAATCAGCCCCAGCATTTT.

This chain links TRBV12-5 with TRBJ2-7; tentative D call: TRBD2 (6 bases). The CDR3 runs to 14 residues. Trimming pared 0 bases from V and 6 bases from J, leaving 12 bases between. Germline lookup yields CDR1 LGHNT and CDR2 FRNRAP. The CDR3 DNA sequence: TGTGCTAGTGGTTTGGTAGCGGGCTCTGGCGAGCAGTACTTC. It translates to CASGLVAGSGEQYF. Drawing the rest from reference TRBV12-5 and TRBJ2-7, the complete variable domain is DARVTQTPRHKVTEMGQEVTMRCQPILGHNTVFWYRQTMMQGLELLAYFRNRAPLDDSGMPKDRFSAEMPDATLATLKIQPSEPRDSAVYFCASGLVAGSGEQYFGPGTRLTVT.

The sample holds a few counts of this clonotype. This chain uses TRBV12-3 or TRBV12-4 with TRBJ2-1; D may be TRBD2 (6 bases). Trimming took 1 base from V and 6 from J, leaving 13 bases between them. This CDR3 spans 15 amino acids. In nucleotides, the CDR3 is TGTGCCAGCAGTTTAGGGGACTCCCGGAGCAATGAGCAGTTCTTC. As protein: CASSLGDSRSNEQFF.

Points on this clonotype: The junction differs from germline at one of its ends, possibly a read error. The gene calls are TRBV12-3 or TRBV12-4 and TRBJ2-1, with D possibly TRBD2 on 6 matching bases. CDR3 size: 15 residues. The CDR3, as DNA: TGTGCCAGCAGCCCAATTGAATCCCGGGGGAATGAGCGGTTCTTC. Amino acids: CASSPIESRGNERFF.

At least ten counts were recorded for this clonotype. V gene TRBV29-1 combines with J gene TRBJ2-1; D gene ambiguous. In germline, CDR1 is SQVTM, CDR2 ANQGSEA. The CDR3 has 11 amino acids. Trimming removed 3 bases from V and 4 bases from J, with 4 bases in between. The CDR3 DNA reads as TGCAGCGTTGAGAAGTACAATGAGCAGTTCTTC. Amino acid sequence: CSVEKYNEQFF.